This T cell receptor beta chain was sequenced in a study of T-cell reconstitution after alpha-beta-depleted transplantation in children. Per germline, CDR1 SGHRS and CDR2 YFSETQ. The CDR3 is 15 amino acids. Trimming cost V 4 bases and J 5 bases, with 16 bases left between them. This clonotype was seen more than once but under ten times. During its preparation, the TCRbeta library received unique molecular identifiers. MiXCR, run by TCRdb on the PCR reads, gives a single entry per CDR3 protein. The sample consists of about 91,000 distinct CDR3 sequences, 7% to 9% of them appearing once. Sequenced here: PBMCs from the stem cell graft donor, sampled from the stem cell graft. The rearrangement uses TRBV5-1 and TRBJ1-5, with no clear D. This clonotype was sampled from a human donor who donated a stem cell graft to a child with congenital amegakaryocytic thrombocytopenia. The CDR3 DNA follows: TGCGCCAGCAGCCCCCTAGGAGAGGCCGATCAGCCCCAGCATTTT. Translated: CASSPLGEADQPQHF.